The present T cell receptor beta chain was sequenced within a study of T cells in Graves' hyperthyroidism and ophthalmopathy. In this sample, this clonotype turned up a few times. RNA transcripts yielded amplified TCR beta CDR3 regions. The HTBI set primed first-round TCR CDR3 RT-PCR. TCRdb re-derived calls from the multiplex PCR reads in MiXCR, one entry per CDR3 protein. The sample includes hundreds of thousands of distinct CDR3 sequences, approximately 15% of them seen just once. The germline CDR1 and CDR2 sequences are SEHNR and FQNEAQ (reference sequence). V lost 3 bases to trimming and J lost 5 bases, with 11 bases between them. The CDR3 has 13 residues.

The TCR originated in a woman in her fifties or sixties with Graves' ophthalmopathy. The V call is TRBV7-9, the J call TRBJ2-7; D not resolved. The sample was blood. In DNA form, the CDR3 reads TGTGCCAGCAGCTTGGATGCAGGAAACGAGCAGTACTTC. Protein product: CASSLDAGNEQYF. Using reference TRBV7-9 and TRBJ2-7 for the parts outside the CDR3, the full variable domain is DTGVSQNPRHKITKRGQNVTFRCDPISEHNRLYWYRQTLGQGPEFLTYFQNEAQLEKSRLLSDRFSAERPKGSFSTLEIQRTEQGDSAMYLCASSLDAGNEQYFGPGTRLTVT.